The next 9 T cell receptor beta chains were all read from a single sample in a study of blood T cell repertoires in COVID-19. TCRdb's table, derived via immunoSEQ multiplex PCR, lists solely in-frame clones and lacks some. The sample has approximately 180,000 clones, around 76% seen once. The sample comprised peripheral blood. The source of these receptors is a woman aged 70-85 years with acute or convalescent COVID-19.

The rearrangement uses TRBV9 and TRBJ1-2; D might be TRBD1 (6 bases). CDR3 size: 15 residues. Trimming cost V 4 bases and J 3 bases, with 16 bases left between them. Per the germline V gene, CDR1 is SGDLS and CDR2 is YYNGEE. The CDR3 loop is CASSPSPRQDYGYTF. CDR3 bases: TGTGCCAGCAGCCCCAGCCCCCGACAGGACTATGGCTACACCTTC.

J is TRBJ1-3 and V is TRBV19; D call uncertain. The CDR3 runs 12 residues. CDR1 is LNHDA and CDR2 is SQIVND in the germline V gene (reference sequence). V was clipped by 4 bases and J by 4 bases, with 5 bases between them. CDR3 residues: CASSSRGNTIYF. The CDR3, as DNA: TGTGCCAGTAGTAGTCGGGGAAACACCATATATTTT.

The J gene is TRBJ2-5, the V gene TRBV11-2; D is perhaps TRBD2 (5 bases). V was pared by 5 bases and J by 5 bases, with 21 bases between. The CDR3 contains 16 residues. Per germline, CDR1 SGHAT and CDR2 FQNNGV. CDR3 bases: TGTGCCAGCAGCCCCCTTTTTTCCCACAGAGGGGAGACCCAGTACTTC. Amino acids: CASSPLFSHRGETQYF. Complete variable domain (other parts from reference TRBV11-2 and TRBJ2-5): EAGVAQSPRYKIIEKRQSVAFWCNPISGHATLYWYQQILGQGPKLLIQFQNNGVVDDSQLPKDRFSAERLKGVDSTLKIQPAKLEDSAVYLCASSPLFSHRGETQYFGPGTRLLVL.

In regard to this clone: Other nucleotide sequences in the sample specify the same CDR3. V is TRBV6-5 and J is TRBJ2-1, with a possible D match to TRBD2 (6 bases). The CDR3 runs to 16 residues. Trimming stripped 0 bases from V and 2 bases from J, with 11 bases between. Germline V gene lookup returns CDR1 MNHEY and CDR2 SVGAGI. In nucleotides, the CDR3 is TGTGCCAGCAGTTACTCGGGGCGGGGCACCTACAATGAGCAGTTCTTC. Protein product: CASSYSGRGTYNEQFF.

The V and J genes are TRBV23-1 and TRBJ1-1; the match to TRBD1 covers 9 bases. TRBV23-1 is sorted into the ORF group, with uncertain function. V trimming: 10 bases; J trimming: 5 bases; junction bases outside the gene matches: 14. The CDR3 totals 15 residues. The CDR3 protein is CATSPHTGGGTEAFF. The CDR3 DNA reads as TGCGCCACAAGCCCACACACAGGGGGCGGGACTGAAGCTTTCTTT.

This clone has only one observation. DNA for the CDR3: TGTGCCAGCAGTTCCCCGACAGGGATAATCTATGGCTACACCTTC. Translation gives CASSSPTGIIYGYTF. The chain recombines TRBV6-6 with TRBJ1-2, with TRBD1 matching 7 bases. The V gene end was trimmed by 4 bases and the J gene end by 4 bases; junction bases not matched to a gene: 9. The length of the CDR3 is 15 residues. CDR1 MNHNY and CDR2 SVGAGI come from the germline V gene (reference sequence).

The chain carries TRBV5-5 and TRBJ1-1, with D hard to call. V was trimmed by 2 bases and J by 1 base, leaving 6 bases between them. The CDR3 sequence is 13 residues long. Germline V gene lookup returns CDR1 SGHKS and CDR2 YYEKEE (reference sequence). CDR3 coding DNA: TGTGCCAGCAGCTTCGGTCCGAACACTGAAGCTTTCTTT. Amino acid sequence: CASSFGPNTEAFF. The full variable domain, in which reference TRBV5-5 and TRBJ1-1 provide the parts outside the CDR3, is DAGVTQSPTHLIKTRGQQVTLRCSPISGHKSVSWYQQVLGQGPQFIFQYYEKEERGRGNFPDRFSARQFPNYSSELNVNALLLGDSALYLCASSFGPNTEAFFGQGTRLTVV.

The genes are TRBV11-3 and TRBJ2-1, with 7 bases fitting TRBD1. V lost 4 bases to trimming and J lost 6 bases; unmatched junction nucleotides: 9. This CDR3 contains 15 residues. The V gene's germline CDR1 is SGHNT and CDR2 YENEEA. In nucleotides, the CDR3 is TGTGCCAGCAGCTCCCGGGACAGACTACGCAATGAGCAGTTCTTC. Translation gives CASSSRDRLRNEQFF.

This chain links TRBV5-1 with TRBJ1-4; D is ambiguous. The germline CDR1 and CDR2 sequences are SGHRS and YFSETQ. The length of the CDR3 is 13 residues. V lost 0 bases, J lost 8 bases, and 8 bases lay in between. The CDR3 loop reads CASSLAAGEKLFF. The CDR3 bases are TGCGCCAGCAGCTTGGCCGCCGGGGAAAAACTGTTTTTT.